What follows is one T cell receptor (beta chain) and its context. The sample originates from a study of blood T cell repertoires in COVID-19. Clones were read by immunoSEQ multiplex PCR, and TCRdb kept only the in-frame ones, dropping some. The sample records a few hundred thousand clones, around nine tenths being singletons. CDR3 length equals 14 residues. Germline CDR1 reads SNHLY; CDR2 reads FYNNEI. V was shortened by 1 base and J by 5 bases, with 11 bases between the two germline ends. The clonotype comes from a woman aged 40 to 50 who had recovered from COVID-19. The rearrangement links TRBV2 to TRBJ2-5; D might be TRBD1 (5 bases). Material: peripheral blood. The CDR3 region has the DNA TGTGCCAGCAGTGAAGGCAGGGTTTTTGAGACCCAGTACTTC. This translates into CASSEGRVFETQYF. The whole variable domain, filled in from reference TRBV2 and TRBJ2-5, reads EPEVTQTPSHQVTQMGQEVILRCVPISNHLYFYWYRQILGQKVEFLVSFYNNEISEKSEIFDDQFSVERPDGSNFTLKIRSTKLEDSAMYFCASSEGRVFETQYFGPGTRLLVL.